This passage covers 22 T cell receptor beta chains from one sample sequenced in a study of blood T cells in healthy people across ages. Primers used in a second PCR of roughly 7 to 12 cycles were a sample-barcoded 5' primer and a J-beta primer mix. One entry per CDR3 protein, called by TCRdb with MiXCR from the 5' RACE reads. The repertoire has roughly 1,700,000 distinct CDR3 sequences, approximately 28% of them found once; the top ten carry less than 9.5%. The sample taken for sequencing was blood. These receptors were collected from a woman aged 30 to 39 in good health.

V usage is TRBV11-2 and J usage is TRBJ2-7, with D uncertain. The V end lost 3 bases, the J end lost 2 bases, and 17 bases lay between the germline ends. Germline V gene lookup returns CDR1 SGHAT and CDR2 FQNNGV. The CDR3 is made up of 16 amino acids. CDR3 sequence (DNA): TGTGCCAGCAGCTTGGATCTTACGATGATCACCTACGAGCAGTACTTC. Translating gives CASSLDLTMITYEQYF.

The CDR3 DNA sequence: TGTGCCAGCAGACTAGGAGGGGGTTCCTACGAGCAGTACTTC. Its translation is CASRLGGGSYEQYF. J is TRBJ2-7 and V is TRBV28; D tentatively reads TRBD1 or TRBD2 (6 bases each). CDR3 length equals 14 residues. Per germline, CDR1 MDHEN and CDR2 SYDVKM. Trimming took 6 bases from V and 1 from J, leaving 13 bases between them.

This chain joins TRBV2 and TRBJ2-7; D gene ambiguous. V shed 6 bases and J shed 6 bases, with 18 bases lying between them. Per germline, CDR1 SNHLY and CDR2 FYNNEI. The CDR3 spans 14 residues. The CDR3 nucleotides read TGTGCCAGCAGAGATACGAACCAGGCTCCCGAGCAGTACTTC. Protein sequence: CASRDTNQAPEQYF.

The J gene is TRBJ2-3, the V gene TRBV25-1, with D possibly matching TRBD1 (6 bases). Germline V CDR1 and CDR2: MGHDK, SYGVNS. V was pared by 9 bases and J by 7 bases, with 11 bases between. This CDR3 region has 11 residues. The CDR3 loop reads CASKGGYTQYF. CDR3 nucleotides: TGTGCCAGTAAAGGGGGTTATACGCAGTATTTT. Full variable domain (outside the CDR3, taken from reference TRBV25-1 and TRBJ2-3): EADIYQTPRYLVIGTGKKITLECSQTMGHDKMYWYQQDPGMELHLIHYSYGVNSTEKGDLSSESTVSRIRTEHFPLTLESARPSHTSQYLCASKGGYTQYFGPGTRLTVL.

The chain combines TRBV9 with TRBJ1-6; D may be TRBD1 (5 bases). This CDR3 comprises 15 residues. CDR1 is SGDLS and CDR2 is YYNGEE in the germline V gene. V gave up 4 bases and J gave up 10 bases, with 18 bases separating them. CDR3 in amino acids: CASSPRTGRGSPLHF. In DNA, the CDR3 is TGTGCCAGCAGCCCCAGGACCGGACGGGGGTCACCCCTCCACTTT. The full variable domain, in which reference TRBV9 and TRBJ1-6 provide the parts outside the CDR3, is DSGVTQTPKHLITATGQRVTLRCSPRSGDLSVYWYQQSLDQGLQFLIQYYNGEERAKGNILERFSAQQFPDLHSELNLSSLELGDSALYFCASSPRTGRGSPLHFGNGTRLTVT.

This chain links TRBV3-1 with TRBJ1-2, with D maybe TRBD1 (5 bases). The germline V gene encodes CDR1 LGHDT and CDR2 YNNKEL (reference sequence). The CDR3 loop spans 13 amino acids. The V end was cut by 1 base, the J end by 7 bases, with 10 bases between. CDR3 sequence: CASSQGGAGGYTF. Written as DNA, the CDR3 is TGTGCCAGCAGCCAAGGAGGGGCTGGTGGCTACACCTTC. The whole variable domain, remainder taken from reference TRBV3-1 and TRBJ1-2, is DTAVSQTPKYLVTQMGNDKSIKCEQNLGHDTMYWYKQDSKKFLKIMFSYNNKELIINETVPNRFSPKSPDKAHLNLHINSLELGDSAVYFCASSQGGAGGYTFGSGTRLTVV.

The CDR3 nucleotides are TGTGCCAGCCGGTTTTCCTATGGCTACACCTTC. Protein product: CASRFSYGYTF. The chain is built from TRBV2 and TRBJ1-2; D ambiguous. The CDR3 has 11 amino acids. Germline values: CDR1 SNHLY, CDR2 FYNNEI. Trimming removed 8 bases from V and 4 bases from J, with 8 bases in between.

This clonotype was seen ten or more times. The J gene is TRBJ2-7, the V gene TRBV28; D might be TRBD1 (6 bases). The CDR3 extends over 14 amino acids. Per the germline V gene, CDR1 is MDHEN and CDR2 is SYDVKM. Trimming took 4 bases from V and 2 from J, leaving 12 bases between them. The CDR3 sequence is CASSWDISTYEQYF. Written as DNA, the CDR3 is TGTGCCAGCAGTTGGGACATTTCGACCTACGAGCAGTACTTC.

The chain couples TRBV18 to TRBJ2-1; 7 positions agree with TRBD1. CDR1 KGHSH and CDR2 LQKENI come from the germline V gene. The CDR3 spans 14 residues. J gave up 2 bases and V 5 bases, and 3 bases lay outside the gene matches. The chain's CDR3 is CASSKTGTYNEQFF. The CDR3 coding sequence is TGTGCCAGCTCAAAGACAGGGACCTACAATGAGCAGTTCTTC. Full variable domain (missing parts from reference TRBV18 and TRBJ2-1): NAGVMQNPRHLVRRRGQEARLRCSPMKGHSHVYWYRQLPEEGLKFMVYLQKENIIDESGMPKERFSAEFPKEGPSILRIQQVVRGDSAAYFCASSKTGTYNEQFFGPGTRLTVL.

This clonotype was seen a few times. V gene TRBV7-9 combines with J gene TRBJ2-4, with 7 bases matching TRBD1. The CDR3 is 11 amino acids. V was pared by 7 bases and J by 13 bases, with 7 bases of the junction left unmatched. Per the germline V gene, CDR1 is SEHNR and CDR2 is FQNEAQ (reference sequence). The CDR3 coding sequence is TGTGCCAGCACCACAGGGGAAGAGCAGTACTTC. It encodes CASTTGEEQYF.

The chain couples TRBV18 to TRBJ2-5; tentatively, D is TRBD2 (6 bases). V lost 2 bases, J lost 5 bases, and 18 bases lay in between. The CDR3 sequence is 16 residues long. The germline CDR1 and CDR2 sequences are KGHSH and LQKENI. The chain's CDR3 is CASSPTGSNRGETQYF. CDR3 sequence (DNA): TGTGCCAGCTCACCAACCGGGAGTAACAGAGGGGAGACCCAGTACTTC.

On this clonotype: This may come from a read error, since a much larger clone is one base off. The chain has TRBV29-1 and TRBJ2-1, with 7 bases that match TRBD2. V dropped 6 bases and J dropped 8; count of bases not matched to a gene: 10. Germline V gene data show CDR1 as SQVTM and CDR2 as ANQGSEA. CDR3 length equals 13 residues. CDR3 sequence (DNA): TGCAGCGTAAGGACTAGGGTCCGGGATGAGCAGTTCTTC. Protein: CSVRTRVRDEQFF.

CDR3 residues: CSARTGDTDTQYF. The DNA for the CDR3 is TGCAGTGCTAGAACGGGGGACACAGATACGCAGTATTTT. The chain recombines TRBV20-1 with TRBJ2-3; maybe TRBD2 (6 bases). Germline V gene lookup returns CDR1 DFQATT and CDR2 SNEGSKA (reference sequence). Trimming stripped 2 bases from V and 2 bases from J, with 8 bases between. The CDR3 length is 13 residues.

This clonotype was seen a handful of times. V is TRBV5-1 and J is TRBJ1-5; perhaps TRBD1 as D (5 bases). CDR3 size: 13 residues. Deletions cut 5 bases from V and 4 bases from J, with 10 bases between. The germline V gene encodes CDR1 SGHRS and CDR2 YFSETQ. DNA of the CDR3: TGCGCCAGCAGACAGGCTCTTAATCAGCCCCAGCATTTT. This translates into CASRQALNQPQHF.

V and J are TRBV27 and TRBJ1-2; 9 bases are a match to TRBD1. This CDR3 contains 14 residues. V gave up 7 bases and J gave up 3 bases; unmatched junction bases: 6. Germline V gene sequence: CDR1 MNHEY, CDR2 SMNVEV (reference sequence). CDR3 sequence: CASTTTGGDYGYTF. The CDR3 nucleotides are TGTGCCAGCACAACCACAGGGGGCGACTATGGCTACACCTTC.

The J gene is TRBJ2-7, the V gene TRBV11-2, with D unresolved. CDR1 is SGHAT and CDR2 is FQNNGV in the germline V gene. This CDR3 contains 15 residues. The V gene lost 3 bases and the J gene lost 0 bases, with 12 bases spanning the gap. The CDR3 nucleotides are TGTGCCAGCAGCTTCGACCGCCCGAGCTCCTACGAGCAGTACTTC. Translating gives CASSFDRPSSYEQYF.

This clonotype was seen a handful of times. The chain links TRBV5-1 to TRBJ2-7; 9 positions agree with TRBD2. This CDR3 has 15 amino acids. Trimming at V came to 4 bases and at J to 4 bases, leaving 9 bases not matched to a gene. CDR1 and CDR2 (germline): SGHRS, YFSETQ. This chain's CDR3 is CASSRLAGVEYEQYF. CDR3 in DNA: TGCGCCAGCAGCCGATTAGCGGGAGTTGAATACGAGCAGTACTTC.

About this clonotype: Just one base apart from a much larger clone, this may be a read error. The chain links TRBV6-1 to TRBJ2-6; maybe TRBD2 (5 bases). This CDR3 is built from 14 residues. Germline CDR1 and CDR2: MNHNS and SASEGT. V was clipped by 7 bases and J by 8 bases, with 15 bases between them. CDR3 nucleotide sequence: TGTGCCAGCAAGGCAAGAGCCGGGACCAACGTCCTGACTTTC. Its protein product is CASKARAGTNVLTF.

In this sample, this clonotype turned up many times. The chain combines TRBV4-1 with TRBJ2-1; tentatively, D is TRBD1 or TRBD2 (7 bases each). There are 16 residues in the CDR3. Germline CDR1 is MGHRA and CDR2 is YSYEKL. Trimming took 4 bases from V and 2 from J, leaving 15 bases between them. The CDR3 here is CASSPGGANPYNEQFF. The CDR3 DNA sequence: TGCGCCAGCAGCCCAGGGGGGGCAAACCCCTACAATGAGCAGTTCTTC.

On this clonotype itself: Relative to the germline gene, one junction end is altered; a read error may explain this. The chain carries TRBV3-1 and TRBJ2-5, with D tentatively TRBD1 (5 bases). The germline gives CDR1 LGHDT, CDR2 YNNKEL (reference sequence). The CDR3 contains 13 residues. The CDR3 DNA is TGTGTCAGCAGCCCCCTTAGGGGAGAGACCCAGTACTTC. It translates to CVSSPLRGETQYF.

The V and J genes are TRBV2 and TRBJ1-4; TRBD1 agrees at 7 bases. J gave up 8 bases and V 10 bases, and 7 bases lay outside the gene matches. Per the germline V gene, CDR1 is SNHLY and CDR2 is FYNNEI. The CDR3 consists of 12 residues. The CDR3 is CATRGIEEKLFF. CDR3 bases: TGTGCCACCAGGGGGATCGAGGAAAAACTGTTTTTT.

The rearrangement links TRBV7-9 to TRBJ2-5; no clear D gene. V gave up 1 base and J gave up 11 bases, with 23 bases separating them. CDR3 length: 16 amino acids. Germline loops: CDR1 SEHNR, CDR2 FQNEAQ (reference sequence). CDR3 DNA: TGTGCCAGCAGCTTAGAGGCAGGAACAAGCGTCTACGGGCAGTACTTC. It specifies CASSLEAGTSVYGQYF.